This T cell receptor beta chain was observed in a study of T cell repertoires in cytomegalovirus infection. Overall study context: The public TCR beta signatures pointed to both CMV infection and matching HLA type. Findings and limits, study-wide: CMV-specific HLA-C-restricted TCR beta clonotypes dominated the ex vivo response. CMV carriers having the relevant HLA were flagged by cumulative public TCR beta family frequency.

One entry per CDR3 protein results from TCRdb running MiXCR on the reads. The repertoire includes 400,000 to 550,000 distinct CDR3 sequences, about 10% of them detected once, and 9.5% to 13% sits in the top ten. There are many counts of this clonotype. What it recognizes is unknown. The CDR3 is 13 amino acids. V lost 7 bases and J 3 bases, leaving 11 bases between the germline ends. Germline values: CDR1 SGHAT, CDR2 FQDESV (reference sequence). This chain joins TRBV11-1 and TRBJ2-3, with TRBD1 as a possible D gene (5 bases). The TCR comes from a human donor in good health (CMV status not recorded). Some clones in this sample may be carry-over from other donors' samples. Specimen: PBMCs. As DNA, the CDR3 is TGTGCCAGCAATAGGGGCACAACAGATACGCAGTATTTT. This encodes CASNRGTTDTQYF.